This TCR beta chain is drawn from a study of low-dose radiotherapy and immunotherapy resistance in tumors. TRAV and TRBV primers primed cDNA for both TCRalpha and TCRbeta. TCR amplification used roughly 18 PCR cycles, a constant-region primer and a V-primer adapter. TCRdb re-called the reads with MiXCR, one entry per CDR3 protein. The sample includes around 100,000 distinct CDR3 sequences, around a fifth of them seen just once. Time point given: after trial treatment. As for treatment: LDRT plus nivolumab, ipilimumab, low-dose cyclophosphamide and aspirin (RACIN trial). This clonotype was counted at least ten times. The CDR3 runs to 15 residues. The V end was cut by 4 bases, the J end by 5 bases, with 18 bases between. Germline V gives CDR1 DFQATT, CDR2 SNEGSKA (reference sequence).

This material consisted of PBMCs, taken after low-dose radiotherapy plus immunotherapy. The V call is TRBV20-1, the J call TRBJ2-1, with a tentative D call TRBD2 (6 bases). The receptor was isolated from a female donor with ovarian cancer. DNA for the CDR3: TGCAGTGCTATCCCTTGGGAGCGGGTAAACAATGAGCAGTTCTTC. It yields the protein CSAIPWERVNNEQFF.